This TCR beta chain stems from a study of T cell changes during pregnancy in multiple sclerosis. Some clones are missing from TCRdb's copy, which holds only in-frame ones; the method was immunoSEQ multiplex PCR. This sample has 45,000 to 70,000 clones; under 95% occur once, and the top ten carry just under 0.2%. The CDR3 length is 16 residues. The V gene lost 4 bases and the J gene lost 3 bases, with 19 bases spanning the gap. The V gene's germline CDR1 is SGHRS and CDR2 YFSETQ. The specimen comprised CD4+ T cells from peripheral blood mononuclear cells, sampled in the second trimester of pregnancy. This receptor was identified in a female donor with multiple sclerosis, enrolled in a pregnancy study. This sequence joins TRBV5-1 and TRBJ2-5, with D possibly matching TRBD2 (5 bases). CDR3 DNA sequence: TGCGCCAGCAGCGGCTCACGTCGAGGGCGAGAAGAGACCCAGTACTTC. It translates to CASSGSRRGREETQYF.